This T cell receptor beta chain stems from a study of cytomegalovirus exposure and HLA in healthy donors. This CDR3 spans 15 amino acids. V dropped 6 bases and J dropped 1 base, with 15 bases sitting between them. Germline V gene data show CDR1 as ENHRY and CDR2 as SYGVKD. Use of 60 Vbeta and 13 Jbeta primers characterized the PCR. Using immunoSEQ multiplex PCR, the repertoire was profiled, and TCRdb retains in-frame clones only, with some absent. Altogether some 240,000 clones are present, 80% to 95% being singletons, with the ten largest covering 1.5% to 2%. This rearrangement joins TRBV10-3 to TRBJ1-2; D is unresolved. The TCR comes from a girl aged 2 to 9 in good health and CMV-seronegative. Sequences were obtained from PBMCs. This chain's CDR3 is CAISPGEDFNYGYTF. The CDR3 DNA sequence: TGTGCCATCAGCCCCGGAGAGGATTTTAACTATGGCTACACCTTC.